One and the same sample provided the 13 T cell receptor beta chains below, sequenced in a study of blood T cell repertoires in COVID-19. The protocol was immunoSEQ multiplex PCR, while the TCRdb copy is restricted to in-frame clones and leaves out a portion. The sample records about 45,000 clones, roughly nine tenths being singletons. The sequenced material came from peripheral blood. All receptors come from an elderly woman with active COVID-19.

The chain recombines TRBV4-3 with TRBJ2-3; 11 bases line up with TRBD1. V trimming: 0 bases; J trimming: 5 bases; junction bases outside the gene matches: 10. The CDR3 is 18 residues long. CDR1 and CDR2 from the germline V gene are LGHNA and YSLEER. This chain's CDR3 is CASSQERGGTGGLDTQYF. Written as DNA, the CDR3 is TGCGCCAGCAGCCAAGAAAGGGGCGGGACAGGGGGTTTAGATACGCAGTATTTT.

The chain links TRBV15 to TRBJ2-5; D ambiguous. Germline V gene sequence: CDR1 LNHNV, CDR2 YYDKDF (reference sequence). Trimming left V 0 bases short and J 3 bases short, with 8 bases between. The CDR3 contains 14 residues. The CDR3 sequence: CATSRDSQEETQYF. CDR3 DNA: TGTGCCACCAGCAGAGATAGTCAGGAAGAGACCCAGTACTTC.

The rearrangement uses TRBV19 and TRBJ2-3; no clear D. V was shortened by 4 bases and J by 0 bases, with 8 bases between the two germline ends. Germline assignment: CDR1 LNHDA and CDR2 SQIVND (reference sequence). The CDR3 is 14 amino acids. CDR3 DNA sequence: TGTGCCAGTAGTACAGGCCCAAGCACAGATACGCAGTATTTT. It yields the protein CASSTGPSTDTQYF.

The chain is built from TRBV11-3 and TRBJ2-3; possible D gene TRBD2, 6 bases. Germline lookup yields CDR1 SGHNT and CDR2 YENEEA. Deletions cut 3 bases from V and 2 bases from J, with 9 bases between. The CDR3 consists of 14 residues. CDR3 loop: CASSLARDTDTQYF. In DNA form, the CDR3 reads TGTGCCAGCAGCTTGGCGCGGGACACAGATACGCAGTATTTT.

The V and J genes are TRBV3-1 (or the pseudogene TRBV3-2) and TRBJ2-2; 9 nucleotides agree with TRBD1. Per germline, CDR1 LGHDT and CDR2 YNNKEL (reference sequence). The CDR3 runs to 16 residues. Trimming at V came to 4 bases and at J to 4 bases, leaving 7 bases not matched to a gene. CDR3 nucleotides: TGTGCCAGCAGCCCGAGGACAGGGGCGAGCACCGGGGAGCTGTTTTTT. Amino acids: CASSPRTGASTGELFF.

This clone turned up a few times. The rearrangement links TRBV6-6 to TRBJ2-1, with 9 bases aligning to TRBD2. The ends lost 6 bases at V and 1 base at J; junction bases unmatched: 4. This CDR3 comprises 15 residues. The germline CDR1 and CDR2 sequences are MNHNY and SVGAGI (reference sequence). The DNA for the CDR3 is TGTGCCAGCAGACTCAGCGGGGGGTCCTACAATGAGCAGTTCTTC. The encoded protein is CASRLSGGSYNEQFF.

V is TRBV7-2 and J is TRBJ1-5; 11 bases are a match to TRBD1. The CDR3 is 14 amino acids. The germline gives CDR1 SGHTA, CDR2 FQGNSA. Losses at the gene ends were 5 bases for V and 12 bases for J; bases not matched to a gene: 9. In DNA, the CDR3 is TGTGCCAGCAGCGCCGGGACAGGGGGAAACAACCAGCATTTT. This sequence encodes CASSAGTGGNNQHF.

This chain joins TRBV20-1 and TRBJ2-3; TRBD2 agrees at 8 bases. The CDR3 runs to 16 residues. The germline CDR1 and CDR2 sequences are DFQATT and SNEGSKA (reference sequence). After removal of 3 bases from V and 5 bases from J, the junction contained 13 bases not matched to a gene. CDR3 in DNA: TGCAGTGCTAGTTTACCATCGGGGGGGCCGGGAGATACGCAGTATTTT. Translating gives CSASLPSGGPGDTQYF.

This clone occurred a few times. CDR3 in DNA: TGTGCCAGCAGCACCGAACAGGGGGCACAGGGAAAGACCCAGTACTTC. Translation: CASSTEQGAQGKTQYF. V gene TRBV5-4 combines with J gene TRBJ2-5, with 9 nucleotides matching TRBD1. CDR3 length: 16 amino acids. Trimming took 4 bases from V and 6 from J; bases not matched to a gene: 13. Germline V CDR1 and CDR2: SGHNT, YYREEE (reference sequence). Using reference TRBV5-4 and TRBJ2-5 for the parts outside the CDR3, the full variable domain is ETGVTQSPTHLIKTRGQQVTLRCSSQSGHNTVSWYQQALGQGPQFIFQYYREEENGRGNFPPRFSGLQFPNYSSELNVNALELDDSALYLCASSTEQGAQGKTQYFGPGTRLLVL.

The rearrangement uses TRBV5-4 and TRBJ2-5, with a possible D match to TRBD2 (5 bases). With 5 bases removed from V and 0 bases from J, the gap between germline ends came to 17 bases. The length of the CDR3 is 16 residues. CDR1 SGHNT and CDR2 YYREEE come from the germline V gene (reference sequence). The CDR3 spells CASSTLTAGNQETQYF. In nucleotides, the CDR3 is TGTGCCAGCAGTACGCTCACTGCCGGGAACCAAGAGACCCAGTACTTC.

CDR3 DNA: TGTGCCAGCAGCTTTCGGACAGGGGGCAGCTCCTACGAGCAGTACTTC. As protein: CASSFRTGGSSYEQYF. This rearrangement joins TRBV7-2 to TRBJ2-7; TRBD1 matches 11 bases. This CDR3 contains 16 residues. The germline CDR1 and CDR2 sequences are SGHTA and FQGNSA. The junction had 4 bases not matched to a gene; V was cut back by 3 bases and J by 0 bases. The full variable domain, in which reference TRBV7-2 and TRBJ2-7 provide the parts outside the CDR3, is GAGVSQSPSNKVTEKGKDVELRCDPISGHTALYWYRQSLGQGLEFLIYFQGNSAPDKSGLPSDRFSAERTGGSVSTLTIQRTQQEDSAVYLCASSFRTGGSSYEQYFGPGTRLTVT.

V usage is TRBV7-6 and J usage is TRBJ2-2, with 8 bases identical to TRBD1. The CDR3 has 16 amino acids. Germline V lookup: CDR1 SGHVS, CDR2 FNYEAQ. V shed 5 bases and J 1 base; nucleotides not matched to a gene: 6. The CDR3 here is CASSLLGQGNTGELFF. CDR3 coding DNA: TGTGCCAGCAGCCTACTTGGACAGGGGAACACCGGGGAGCTGTTTTTT.

The chain joins TRBV24-1 to TRBJ1-2; 9 nucleotides agree with TRBD1. CDR3 length equals 18 residues. With 3 bases clipped from V and 8 bases from J, the junction kept 18 bases outside the gene matches. Germline V gene sequence: CDR1 KGHDR, CDR2 SFDVKD. The CDR3 DNA is TGTGCCACCAGTGATCACATGGGGACAGGGCCCGACGGTTTAGGCTACACCTTC. It yields the protein CATSDHMGTGPDGLGYTF.